The 27 T cell receptor beta chains below come from one sample, sequenced in a study of cytomegalovirus exposure and HLA in healthy donors. The PCR made use of 60 Vbeta and 13 Jbeta primers. TCRdb's table, derived via immunoSEQ multiplex PCR, lists solely in-frame clones and lacks some. The data hold 100,000 to 120,000 clones, with around 77% observed a single time. Sequencing input: PBMCs. These receptors came from a young woman in good health and CMV-seropositive.

The chain combines TRBV5-1 with TRBJ2-7; D call uncertain. Trimming left V 1 base short and J 6 bases short, with 11 bases between. The CDR3 runs to 13 residues. CDR1 SGHRS and CDR2 YFSETQ come from the germline V gene. The CDR3 DNA is TGCGCCAGCAGCTTGAGGTCTGCTAGCGAGCAGTACTTC. Protein: CASSLRSASEQYF.

This clone was observed a single time. The rearrangement uses TRBV9 and TRBJ2-1; no reliable D call. The CDR3 runs 12 residues. Trimming removed 0 bases from V and 7 bases from J, with 5 bases in between. Germline-derived CDR1 and CDR2 are SGDLS and YYNGEE. CDR3 residues: CASSVEQNEQFF. The CDR3, as DNA: TGTGCCAGCAGCGTAGAACAGAATGAGCAGTTCTTC.

The rearrangement uses TRBV5-1 and TRBJ1-5, with D perhaps matching TRBD1 (6 bases). The germline CDR1 and CDR2 sequences are SGHRS and YFSETQ. This CDR3 region has 13 residues. Trimming pared 4 bases from V and 6 bases from J, leaving 11 bases between. The CDR3 region has the DNA TGCGCCAGCAGCCTGGGGGCTGGTCAGCCCCAGCATTTT. Its translation: CASSLGAGQPQHF.

The rearrangement links TRBV7-8 to TRBJ2-1; maybe TRBD2 (5 bases). CDR1 and CDR2 from the germline V gene are SGHVS and FQNEAQ. CDR3 size: 17 residues. With 5 bases removed from V and 0 bases from J, the gap between germline ends came to 17 bases. CDR3 nucleotide sequence: TGTGCCAGCAGCCTCCGGCCAGCGGCACTCTCCTACAATGAGCAGTTCTTC. This codes for CASSLRPAALSYNEQFF. The full variable domain, in which reference TRBV7-8 and TRBJ2-1 provide the parts outside the CDR3, is GAGVSQSPRYKVAKRGQDVALRCDPISGHVSLFWYQQALGQGPEFLTYFQNEAQLDKSGLPSDRFFAERPEGSVSTLKIQRTQQEDSAVYLCASSLRPAALSYNEQFFGPGTRLTVL.

The genes are TRBV6-5 and TRBJ1-4, with a possible D match to TRBD1 (5 bases). Trimming shortened V by 7 bases and J by 4 bases, and 13 bases separated the two germline ends. The germline V gene encodes CDR1 MNHEY and CDR2 SVGAGI. CDR3 length: 14 residues. The CDR3: CASILGGFNEKLFF. For the CDR3, the DNA is TGTGCCAGCATTCTGGGGGGGTTTAATGAAAAACTGTTTTTT.

The chain joins TRBV11-2 to TRBJ2-7, with D perhaps matching TRBD1 (6 bases). CDR1 is SGHAT and CDR2 is FQNNGV in the germline V gene. The CDR3 has 14 amino acids. Trimming left V 2 bases short and J 2 bases short, with 10 bases between. The CDR3 DNA is TGTGCCAGCAGCTTATCGGACAGCGCCTACGAGCAGTACTTC. Translation: CASSLSDSAYEQYF.

This clone was found a few times. The same CDR3 also results from other DNA sequences found in this sample. V and J are TRBV2 and TRBJ2-7; D call uncertain. Germline V gene lookup returns CDR1 SNHLY and CDR2 FYNNEI. The CDR3 is 13 residues long. CDR3: CFCKQKAAYEQYF. Here the CDR3 DNA reads TGTTTCTGCAAGCAGAAGGCGGCATACGAGCAGTACTTC.

The genes are TRBV9 and TRBJ2-3; weak D call: TRBD1 (5 bases). The CDR3 totals 16 residues. V dropped 0 bases and J dropped 3 bases, with 14 bases sitting between them. Per germline, CDR1 SGDLS and CDR2 YYNGEE. DNA for the CDR3: TGTGCCAGCAGCGTAGTTGTAGGGGATGGTACAGATACGCAGTATTTT. This codes for CASSVVVGDGTDTQYF.

The J gene is TRBJ2-7, the V gene TRBV5-1, with 8 bases matching TRBD2. The V segment lost 2 bases and the J segment 6 bases; nucleotides outside the gene matches: 7. This CDR3 is 14 amino acids long. Germline V lookup: CDR1 SGHRS, CDR2 YFSETQ. CDR3 loop: CASSFDGLAPEQYF. CDR3 in DNA: TGCGCCAGCAGCTTTGACGGACTAGCACCCGAGCAGTACTTC.

Note on this clone: An end of the junction differs from the germline gene, which may be a read error. This sequence joins TRBV7-8 and TRBJ2-1, with 7 bases lining up with TRBD1. Per the germline V gene, CDR1 is SGHVS and CDR2 is FQNEAQ. The CDR3 consists of 13 residues. In DNA, the CDR3 is TGTGCCAGCACCTTAACACAGGGGAATGAGCAGTTCTTC. This sequence encodes CASTLTQGNEQFF.

The chain recombines TRBV19 with TRBJ1-2, with D possibly being TRBD1 (6 bases). The V end lost 6 bases, the J end lost 4 bases, and 15 bases lay between the germline ends. The length of the CDR3 is 14 residues. Looked up from germline, CDR1 is LNHDA and CDR2 is SQIVND (reference sequence). The CDR3 DNA reads TGTGCCAGTAGCCGAACCGGGACATTCTATGGCTACACCTTC. This gives the protein CASSRTGTFYGYTF.

This clone was observed a handful of times. The chain carries TRBV19 and TRBJ1-1, with 8 bases identical to TRBD1. Per germline, CDR1 LNHDA and CDR2 SQIVND (reference sequence). The CDR3 consists of 15 residues. The ends lost 5 bases at V and 5 bases at J; junction bases unmatched: 10. The CDR3 DNA is TGTGCCAGTAGTTCAGGGGGGACAGGATCTACTGAAGCTTTCTTT. Amino acid sequence: CASSSGGTGSTEAFF.

On this clone: A read error may account for a junction end that differs from germline. Other DNA sequences in the sample encode the same CDR3. V gene TRBV4-2 combines with J gene TRBJ2-7, with 8 bases matching TRBD1. The CDR3 has 17 residues. Germline V gene lookup returns CDR1 LGHNA and CDR2 YNFKEQ. Here the CDR3 DNA reads TGTGCCAGCAGCCCGGGAGTAGGGTCAGGGGGCTCCGACGAGCAGTACTTC. Protein sequence: CASSPGVGSGGSDEQYF.

The chain has TRBV5-1 and TRBJ1-2, with D tentatively TRBD1 (6 bases). V was trimmed by 0 bases and J by 8 bases, leaving 14 bases between them. From germline, CDR1 is SGHRS and CDR2 YFSETQ. CDR3 length equals 14 residues. CDR3 region: CASSLAHRDGGYTF. Written as DNA, the CDR3 is TGCGCCAGCAGCTTGGCTCACAGGGATGGCGGCTACACCTTC.

This chain joins TRBV10-2 and TRBJ2-3; TRBD2 is a possible D gene (5 bases). The V gene lost 3 bases and the J gene lost 2 bases, with 12 bases spanning the gap. CDR1 is WSHSY and CDR2 is SAAADI in the germline V gene. This CDR3 has 15 residues. The CDR3 coding sequence is TGCGCCAGCAGTGATGTGGGAGAGAACACAGATACGCAGTATTTT. Translated, it gives CASSDVGENTDTQYF.

The V and J genes are TRBV12-5 and TRBJ1-1, with D possibly being TRBD1 (6 bases). This CDR3 contains 12 residues. Trimming cost V 5 bases and J 6 bases, with 10 bases left between them. The V gene's germline CDR1 is LGHNT and CDR2 FRNRAP. CDR3 in DNA: TGTGCTAGTGGTCACAGGGACCCTGAAGCTTTCTTT. Translated, it gives CASGHRDPEAFF.

This clone turned up a few times. The chain recombines TRBV6-5 with TRBJ1-5, with D possibly matching TRBD1 (6 bases). Trimming took 6 bases from V and 4 from J, leaving 16 bases between them. This CDR3 has 15 residues. The germline V gene has CDR1 MNHEY and CDR2 SVGAGI. DNA of the CDR3: TGTGCCAGCAGCGCCGGGGAGGGGGGGAATCAGCCCCAGCATTTT. It specifies CASSAGEGGNQPQHF.

V gene TRBV6-5 combines with J gene TRBJ1-2, with a possible D match to TRBD1 (6 bases). Germline values: CDR1 MNHEY, CDR2 SVGAGI. V was clipped by 2 bases and J by 4 bases, with 17 bases between them. CDR3 length: 16 amino acids. The DNA for the CDR3 is TGTGCCAGCAGTTACGCAGAGACAGGCATGTTCTATGGCTACACCTTC. Translation: CASSYAETGMFYGYTF.

This sequence joins TRBV19 and TRBJ2-3; weak D call: TRBD2 (7 bases). The germline V and J ends were trimmed by 8 bases and 1 base, with 13 bases remaining between them. The germline gives CDR1 LNHDA, CDR2 SQIVND (reference sequence). The CDR3 extends over 14 amino acids. The CDR3 here is CASGRGVGTDTQYF. CDR3 in DNA: TGTGCCAGTGGGAGGGGGGTCGGCACAGATACGCAGTATTTT.

This clone was recorded once. The genes are TRBV6-4 and TRBJ2-2; 8 positions agree with TRBD1. From germline, CDR1 is MRHNA and CDR2 SNTAGT. J gave up 5 bases and V 5 bases, and 1 base lay outside the gene matches. There are 13 residues in the CDR3. CDR3 in DNA: TGTGCCAGCAGTCGGACAGGGACCGGGGAGCTGTTTTTT. Its protein product is CASSRTGTGELFF.

The chain links TRBV19 to TRBJ2-3; 14 bases line up with TRBD2. The CDR3 length is 17 residues. V lost 4 bases and J lost 2; bases outside the gene matches: 5. Germline CDR1 and CDR2: LNHDA and SQIVND (reference sequence). CDR3 sequence: CASSTGTSGGNTDTQYF. Written as DNA, the CDR3 is TGTGCCAGTAGTACAGGGACTAGCGGGGGAAACACAGATACGCAGTATTTT.

The rearrangement links TRBV29-1 to TRBJ1-1, with 9 bases fitting TRBD1. Germline V gene sequence: CDR1 SQVTM, CDR2 ANQGSEA. After removal of 7 bases from V and 7 bases from J, the junction contained 7 bases not matched to a gene. The length of the CDR3 is 12 residues. The CDR3 DNA follows: TGCAGCGCTGTCCGGGACAGGGATGAAGCTTTCTTT. It translates to CSAVRDRDEAFF.

V is TRBV28 and J is TRBJ2-1; no definite D call. Trimming took 8 bases from V and 1 from J, leaving 15 bases between them. CDR1 MDHEN and CDR2 SYDVKM come from the germline V gene. This CDR3 has 15 amino acids. The CDR3 sequence is CASRQLLASYNEQFF. For the CDR3, the DNA is TGTGCCAGCCGACAACTGCTTGCGTCCTACAATGAGCAGTTCTTC.

Concerning this clone itself: This sample also contains other DNA sequences that code for the same CDR3. The V gene is TRBV4-2, the J gene TRBJ1-4, with D perhaps matching TRBD1 (5 bases). The germline V gene has CDR1 LGHNA and CDR2 YNFKEQ. V lost 0 bases and J lost 8, with 13 bases in between. The CDR3 has 15 amino acids. DNA for the CDR3: TGTGCCAGCAGCCAAGACCTGGGGACTGGAGAAAAACTGTTTTTT. It yields the protein CASSQDLGTGEKLFF.

The V and J genes are TRBV5-4 and TRBJ1-1, with TRBD1 matching over 9 bases. CDR1 is SGHNT, CDR2 YYREEE, per germline (reference sequence). V shed 4 bases, J shed 3 bases, and the junction held 4 bases outside the gene matches. This CDR3 contains 14 residues. The CDR3 nucleotides are TGTGCCAGCAGCAGGACAGGGGCTGACACTGAAGCTTTCTTT. Its translation: CASSRTGADTEAFF.

V gene TRBV11-3 combines with J gene TRBJ1-1, with D possibly being TRBD1 (6 bases). The V gene lost 7 bases and the J gene lost 4 bases, with 16 bases spanning the gap. CDR1 is SGHNT and CDR2 is YENEEA in the germline V gene. CDR3 length: 14 residues. The CDR3 DNA reads as TGTGCCAGCACCCAAGGTGTGGGGGCCACTGAAGCTTTCTTT. Protein: CASTQGVGATEAFF.

This clone appeared a single time. The V and J genes are TRBV29-1 and TRBJ2-5; possibly TRBD2 for D (6 bases). Between the trimmed V and J ends, which lost 8 bases and 5 bases, there was a span of 21 bases. Germline V gene lookup returns CDR1 SQVTM and CDR2 ANQGSEA. The CDR3 spans 14 residues. DNA for the CDR3: TGCAGCTTCTCTTCGGACTACTTGGGGGAGACCCAGTACTTC. Translating gives CSFSSDYLGETQYF.